These 3 T cell receptor beta chains were all obtained from the same sample, sequenced in a study of blood T cell repertoires in COVID-19. Profiling relied on immunoSEQ multiplex PCR, and the TCRdb table lists in-frame clones only, not all of them. The repertoire holds 140,000 to 150,000 clones, with 80% as singletons. Sequenced material: peripheral blood. Every receptor here comes from a man between 65 and 80 years old who had recovered from COVID-19.

This chain's CDR3 is CASSDGLAGNEQFF. As DNA, the CDR3 is TGTGCCAGCAGTGACGGACTAGCGGGCAATGAGCAGTTCTTC. The gene calls are TRBV6-4 and TRBJ2-1; 11 bases are a match to TRBD2. The germline CDR1 and CDR2 sequences are MRHNA and SNTAGT. This CDR3 spans 14 amino acids. Trimming at V came to 2 bases and at J to 6 bases, leaving 0 bases not matched to a gene.

The chain combines TRBV19 with TRBJ2-7; no clear D. Germline loops: CDR1 LNHDA, CDR2 SQIVND (reference sequence). This CDR3 spans 13 amino acids. V was clipped by 2 bases and J by 2 bases, with 7 bases between them. This CDR3 is CASSITVTYEQYF. CDR3 DNA sequence: TGTGCCAGTAGTATAACAGTTACCTACGAGCAGTACTTC.

This clone came up a few times. The V gene is TRBV6-1, the J gene TRBJ2-1; the match to TRBD1 covers 11 bases. The CDR3 contains 15 residues. Trimming removed 3 bases from V and 7 bases from J; junction bases left unmatched: 5. The germline V gene encodes CDR1 MNHNS and CDR2 SASEGT. CDR3 protein: CASSEPGQGGNEQFF. For the CDR3, the DNA is TGTGCCAGCAGTGAGCCGGGACAGGGGGGGAATGAGCAGTTCTTC.